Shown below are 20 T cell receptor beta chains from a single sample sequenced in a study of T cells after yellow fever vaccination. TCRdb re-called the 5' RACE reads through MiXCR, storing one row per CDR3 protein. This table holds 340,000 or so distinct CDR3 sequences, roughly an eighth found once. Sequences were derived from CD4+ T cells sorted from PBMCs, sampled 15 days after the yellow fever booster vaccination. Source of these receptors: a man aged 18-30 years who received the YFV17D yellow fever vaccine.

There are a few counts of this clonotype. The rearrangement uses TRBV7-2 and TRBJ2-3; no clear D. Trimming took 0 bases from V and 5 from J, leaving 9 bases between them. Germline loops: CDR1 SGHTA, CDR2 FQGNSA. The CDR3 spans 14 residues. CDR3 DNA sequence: TGTGCCAGCAGCTTAGCGCTTCCTAGAGATACGCAGTATTTT. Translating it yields CASSLALPRDTQYF.

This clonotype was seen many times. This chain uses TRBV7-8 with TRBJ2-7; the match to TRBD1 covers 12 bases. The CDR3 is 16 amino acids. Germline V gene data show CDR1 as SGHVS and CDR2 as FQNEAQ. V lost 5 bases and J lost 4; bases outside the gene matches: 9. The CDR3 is CASSAGGTGGFYEQYF. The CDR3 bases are TGTGCCAGCAGCGCGGGGGGGACAGGGGGCTTTTACGAGCAGTACTTC.

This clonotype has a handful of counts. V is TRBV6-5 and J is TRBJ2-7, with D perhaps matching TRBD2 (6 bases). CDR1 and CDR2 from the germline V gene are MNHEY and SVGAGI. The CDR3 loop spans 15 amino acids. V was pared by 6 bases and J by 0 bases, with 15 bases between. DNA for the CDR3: TGTGCCAGCAGGAACGTTGGAGGGAGCTCCTACGAGCAGTACGTC. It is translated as CASRNVGGSSYEQYV.

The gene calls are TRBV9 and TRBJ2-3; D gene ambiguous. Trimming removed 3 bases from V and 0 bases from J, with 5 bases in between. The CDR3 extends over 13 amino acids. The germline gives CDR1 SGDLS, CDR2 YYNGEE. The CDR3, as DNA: TGTGCCAGCAGCGCCGACAGCACAGATACGCAGTATTTT. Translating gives CASSADSTDTQYF.

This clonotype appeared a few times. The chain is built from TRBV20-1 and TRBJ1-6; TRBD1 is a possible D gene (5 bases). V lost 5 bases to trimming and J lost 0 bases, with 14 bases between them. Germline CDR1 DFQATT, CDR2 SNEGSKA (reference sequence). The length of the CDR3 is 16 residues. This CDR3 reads CSAGGFKGSYNSPLHF. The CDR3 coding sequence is TGCAGTGCTGGGGGTTTTAAGGGCTCCTATAATTCACCCCTCCACTTT.

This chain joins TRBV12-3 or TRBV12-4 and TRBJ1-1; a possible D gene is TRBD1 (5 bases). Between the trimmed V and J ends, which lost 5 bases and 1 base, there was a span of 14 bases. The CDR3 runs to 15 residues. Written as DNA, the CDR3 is TGTGCCAGCAGTCCAAGCCGACAGAGGAACACTGAAGCTTTCTTT. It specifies CASSPSRQRNTEAFF.

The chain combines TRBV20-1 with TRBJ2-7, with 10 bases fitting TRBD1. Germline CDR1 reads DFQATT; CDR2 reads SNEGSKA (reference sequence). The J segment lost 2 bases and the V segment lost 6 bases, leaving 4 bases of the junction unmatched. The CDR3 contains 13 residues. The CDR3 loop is CSARDRGPYEQYF. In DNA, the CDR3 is TGCAGTGCGCGGGACAGGGGCCCCTACGAGCAGTACTTC.

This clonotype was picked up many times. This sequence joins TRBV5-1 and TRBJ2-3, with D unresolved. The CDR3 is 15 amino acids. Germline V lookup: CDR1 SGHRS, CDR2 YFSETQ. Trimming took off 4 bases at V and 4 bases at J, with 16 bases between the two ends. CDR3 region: CASSPDVPGADTQYF. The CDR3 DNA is TGCGCCAGCAGCCCGGACGTACCTGGGGCAGATACGCAGTATTTT.

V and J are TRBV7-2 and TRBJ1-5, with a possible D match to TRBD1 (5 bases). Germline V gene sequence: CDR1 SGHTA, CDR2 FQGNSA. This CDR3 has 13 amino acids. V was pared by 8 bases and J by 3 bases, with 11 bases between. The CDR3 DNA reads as TGTGCCAGCCTACAGGACCTCAATCAGCCCCAGCATTTT. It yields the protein CASLQDLNQPQHF. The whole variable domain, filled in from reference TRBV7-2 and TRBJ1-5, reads GAGVSQSPSNKVTEKGKDVELRCDPISGHTALYWYRQSLGQGLEFLIYFQGNSAPDKSGLPSDRFSAERTGGSVSTLTIQRTQQEDSAVYLCASLQDLNQPQHFGDGTRLSIL.

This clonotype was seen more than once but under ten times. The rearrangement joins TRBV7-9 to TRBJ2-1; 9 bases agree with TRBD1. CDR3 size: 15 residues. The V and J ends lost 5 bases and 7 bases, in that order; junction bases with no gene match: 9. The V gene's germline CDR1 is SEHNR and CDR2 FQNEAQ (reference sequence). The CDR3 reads CASSLERTGANEQFF. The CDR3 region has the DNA TGTGCCAGCAGCCTGGAAAGGACAGGGGCGAATGAGCAGTTCTTC.

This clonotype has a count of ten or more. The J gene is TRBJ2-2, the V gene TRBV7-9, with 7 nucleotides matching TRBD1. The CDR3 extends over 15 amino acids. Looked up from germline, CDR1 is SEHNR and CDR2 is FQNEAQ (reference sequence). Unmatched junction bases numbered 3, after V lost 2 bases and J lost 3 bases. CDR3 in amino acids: CASSLQGVDTGELFF. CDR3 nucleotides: TGTGCCAGCAGCTTACAGGGGGTCGACACCGGGGAGCTGTTTTTT.

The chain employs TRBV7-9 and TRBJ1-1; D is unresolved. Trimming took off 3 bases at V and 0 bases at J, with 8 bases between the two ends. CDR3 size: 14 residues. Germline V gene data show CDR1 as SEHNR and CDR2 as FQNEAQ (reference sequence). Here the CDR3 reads CASSLLAMNTEAFF. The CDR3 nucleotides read TGTGCCAGCAGCTTGCTTGCCATGAACACTGAAGCTTTCTTT.

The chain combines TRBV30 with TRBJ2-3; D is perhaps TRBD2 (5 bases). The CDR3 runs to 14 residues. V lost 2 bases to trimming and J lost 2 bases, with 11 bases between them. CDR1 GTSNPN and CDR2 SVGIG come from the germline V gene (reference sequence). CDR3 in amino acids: CAWSRGEVTDTQYF. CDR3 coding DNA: TGTGCCTGGAGTCGGGGTGAGGTCACAGATACGCAGTATTTT.

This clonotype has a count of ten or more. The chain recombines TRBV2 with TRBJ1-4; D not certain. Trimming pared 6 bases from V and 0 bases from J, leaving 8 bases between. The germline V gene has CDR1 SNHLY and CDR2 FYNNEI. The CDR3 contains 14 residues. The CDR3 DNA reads TGTGCCAGCAGCCCTTATGCAACTAATGAAAAACTGTTTTTT. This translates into CASSPYATNEKLFF.

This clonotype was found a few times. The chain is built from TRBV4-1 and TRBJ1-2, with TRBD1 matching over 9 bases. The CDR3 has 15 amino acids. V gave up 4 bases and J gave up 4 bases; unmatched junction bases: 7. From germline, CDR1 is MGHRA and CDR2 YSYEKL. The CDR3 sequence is CASSPDRGSVYGYTF. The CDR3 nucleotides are TGCGCCAGCAGCCCGGACAGGGGATCGGTCTATGGCTACACCTTC.

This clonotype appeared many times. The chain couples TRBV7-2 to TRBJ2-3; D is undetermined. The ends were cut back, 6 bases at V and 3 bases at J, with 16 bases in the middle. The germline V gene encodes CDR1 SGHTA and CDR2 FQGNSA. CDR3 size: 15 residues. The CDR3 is CASSLSLGLTDTQYF. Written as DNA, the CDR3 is TGTGCCAGCAGTCTTAGTCTAGGCTTAACAGATACGCAGTATTTT.

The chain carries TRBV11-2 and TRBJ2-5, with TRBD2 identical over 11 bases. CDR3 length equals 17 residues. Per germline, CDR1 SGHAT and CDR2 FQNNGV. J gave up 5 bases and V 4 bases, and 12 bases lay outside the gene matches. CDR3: CASSSGSGGVLGETQYF. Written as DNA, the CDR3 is TGTGCCAGCAGCTCGGGTAGCGGGGGGGTCCTCGGTGAGACCCAGTACTTC.

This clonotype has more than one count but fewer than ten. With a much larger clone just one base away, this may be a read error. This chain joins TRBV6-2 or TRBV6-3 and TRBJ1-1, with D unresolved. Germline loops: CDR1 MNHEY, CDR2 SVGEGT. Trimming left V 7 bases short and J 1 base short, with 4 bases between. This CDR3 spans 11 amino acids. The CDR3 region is CASKENTEAFF. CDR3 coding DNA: TGTGCCAGCAAGGAGAACACTGAAGCTTTCTTT.

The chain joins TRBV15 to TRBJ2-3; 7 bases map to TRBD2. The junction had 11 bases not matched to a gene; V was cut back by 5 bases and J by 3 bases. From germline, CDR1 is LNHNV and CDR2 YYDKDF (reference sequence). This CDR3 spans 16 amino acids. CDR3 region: CATSRYSPGGTDTQYF. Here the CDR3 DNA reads TGTGCCACCAGCCGGTACTCGCCGGGGGGTACAGATACGCAGTATTTT.

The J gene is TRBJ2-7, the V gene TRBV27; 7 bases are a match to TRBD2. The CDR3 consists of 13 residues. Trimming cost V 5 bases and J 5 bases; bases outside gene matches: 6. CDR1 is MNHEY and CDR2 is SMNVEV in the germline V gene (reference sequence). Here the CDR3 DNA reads TGTGCCAGCAGTCCACTAGCGACCCACGAGCAGTACGTC. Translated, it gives CASSPLATHEQYV.